The clone carrying this T cell receptor (beta chain) appeared once. Its matching antigen is unknown. The data stem from a study of shared clonotypes between healthy human individuals. Sequencing used immunoSEQ multiplex PCR; TCRdb keeps in-frame clones, though not all of them. The sample has about 2 million clones, about 95% seen once. CD45RO-negative, CCR7-selected cells formed the naive CD8 fraction, which excluded terminally differentiated effector memory CD45RA+ cells. There are 16 residues in the CDR3. V was pared by 5 bases and J by 4 bases, with 9 bases of the junction left unmatched. Germline loops: CDR1 MNHEY, CDR2 SMNVEV (reference sequence). The study, taken as a whole, reports: Compared with clonotypes that all four donors shared, non-shared clonotypes had lower generation probabilities. Around 5.3% of naive CD4 clonotypes were shared across four donors.

This clonotype originated in a man aged 18 to 29 in good health. The chain links TRBV27 to TRBJ2-3; TRBD2 agrees at 10 bases. Sequencing used naive CD8+ T cells sorted from blood. Written as DNA, the CDR3 is TGTGCCAGCAGTATAGGGACTAGCGTTGGTTCAGATACGCAGTATTTT. Encoded protein: CASSIGTSVGSDTQYF.